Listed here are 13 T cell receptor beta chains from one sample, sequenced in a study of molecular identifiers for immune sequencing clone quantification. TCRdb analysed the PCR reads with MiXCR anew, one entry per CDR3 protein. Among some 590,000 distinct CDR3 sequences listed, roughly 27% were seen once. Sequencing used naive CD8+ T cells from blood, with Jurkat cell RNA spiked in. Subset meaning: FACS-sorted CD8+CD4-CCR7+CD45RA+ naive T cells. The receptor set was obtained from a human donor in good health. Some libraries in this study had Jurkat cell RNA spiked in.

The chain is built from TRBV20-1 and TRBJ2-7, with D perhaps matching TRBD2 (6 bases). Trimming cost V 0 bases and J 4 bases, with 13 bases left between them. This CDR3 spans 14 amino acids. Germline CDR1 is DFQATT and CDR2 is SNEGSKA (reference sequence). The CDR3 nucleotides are TGCAGTGCTAGAGATCGGGACGGGGGTTACGAGCAGTACTTC. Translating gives CSARDRDGGYEQYF.

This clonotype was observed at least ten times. CDR3 DNA sequence: TGTGCCAGCAGCCTGGCGGGGTACACCGGGGAGCTGTTTTTT. This sequence encodes CASSLAGYTGELFF. This sequence joins TRBV5-4 and TRBJ2-2; possibly TRBD2 for D (6 bases). V was shortened by 4 bases and J by 3 bases, with 10 bases between the two germline ends. The germline CDR1 and CDR2 sequences are SGHNT and YYREEE (reference sequence). The CDR3 extends over 14 amino acids.

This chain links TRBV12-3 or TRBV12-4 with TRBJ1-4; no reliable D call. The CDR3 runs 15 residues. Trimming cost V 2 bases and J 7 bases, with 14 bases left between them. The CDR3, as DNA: TGTGCCAGCAGTTTAAGGATCATTGGTATTGAAAAACTGTTTTTT. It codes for CASSLRIIGIEKLFF.

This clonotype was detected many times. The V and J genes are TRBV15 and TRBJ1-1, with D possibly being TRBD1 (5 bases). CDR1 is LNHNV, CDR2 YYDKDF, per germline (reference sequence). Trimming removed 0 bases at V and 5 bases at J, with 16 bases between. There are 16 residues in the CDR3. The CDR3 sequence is CATSRDHDGGSTEAFF. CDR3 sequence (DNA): TGTGCCACCAGCAGAGATCATGATGGGGGTTCGACTGAAGCTTTCTTT.

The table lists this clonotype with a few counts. The CDR3 sequence is CAISEVQGLNNSPLHF. The CDR3 bases are TGTGCCATCAGTGAGGTCCAGGGGTTGAATAATTCACCCCTCCACTTT. The chain is built from TRBV10-3 and TRBJ1-6, with D perhaps matching TRBD1 (6 bases). This CDR3 has 16 amino acids. Trimming removed 2 bases at V and 5 bases at J, with 13 bases between. Germline V gene sequence: CDR1 ENHRY, CDR2 SYGVKD.

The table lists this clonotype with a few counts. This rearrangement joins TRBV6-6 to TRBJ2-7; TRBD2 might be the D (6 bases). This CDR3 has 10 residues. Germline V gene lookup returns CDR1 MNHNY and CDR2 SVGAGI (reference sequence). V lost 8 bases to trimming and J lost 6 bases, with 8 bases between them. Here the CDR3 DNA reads TGTGCCAGCCGGGGGACCGAGCAGTACTTC. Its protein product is CASRGTEQYF.

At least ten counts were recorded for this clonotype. In nucleotides, the CDR3 is TGTGCCAGCAGTCAGGGACCTGGCACTGAAGCTTTCTTT. Amino acids: CASSQGPGTEAFF. The chain combines TRBV6-5 with TRBJ1-1; D might be TRBD1 (5 bases). V lost 5 bases to trimming and J lost 4 bases, with 11 bases between them. The CDR3 is made up of 13 amino acids. The germline V gene has CDR1 MNHEY and CDR2 SVGAGI.

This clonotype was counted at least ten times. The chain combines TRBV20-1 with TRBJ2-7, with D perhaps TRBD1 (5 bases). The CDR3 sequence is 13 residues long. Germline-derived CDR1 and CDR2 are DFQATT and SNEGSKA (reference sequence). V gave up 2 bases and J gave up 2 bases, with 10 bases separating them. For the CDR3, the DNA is TGCAGTGCTAGACAGGGCAGAACCTACGAGCAGTACTTC. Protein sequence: CSARQGRTYEQYF.

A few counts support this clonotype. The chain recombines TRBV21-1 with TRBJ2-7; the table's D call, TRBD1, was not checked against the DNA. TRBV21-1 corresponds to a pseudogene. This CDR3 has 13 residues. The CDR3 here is CASYTGQGGEQYF. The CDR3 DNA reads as TGTGCCAGCTATACGGGACAGGGAGGCGAGCAGTACTTC.

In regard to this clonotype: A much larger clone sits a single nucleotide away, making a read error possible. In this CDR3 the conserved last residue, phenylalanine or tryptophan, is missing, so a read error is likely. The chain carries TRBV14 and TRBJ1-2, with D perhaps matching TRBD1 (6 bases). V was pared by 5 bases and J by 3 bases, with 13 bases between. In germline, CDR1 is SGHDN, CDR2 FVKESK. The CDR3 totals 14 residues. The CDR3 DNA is TGTGCCAGCAGCGAGACAGGCAATGACTATGGCTACACCCTC. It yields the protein CASSETGNDYGYTL.

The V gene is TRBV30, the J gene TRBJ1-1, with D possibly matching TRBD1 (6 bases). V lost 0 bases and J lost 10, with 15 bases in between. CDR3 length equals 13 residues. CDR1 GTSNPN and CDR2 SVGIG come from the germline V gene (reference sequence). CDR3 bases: TGTGCCTGGAGTGTACGGGGGCGACGGCGAGCTTTCTTT. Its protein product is CAWSVRGRRRAFF.

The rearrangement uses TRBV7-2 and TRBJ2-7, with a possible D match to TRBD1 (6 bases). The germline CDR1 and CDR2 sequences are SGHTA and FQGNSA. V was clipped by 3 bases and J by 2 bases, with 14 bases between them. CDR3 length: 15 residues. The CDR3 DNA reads TGTGCCAGCAGCTTGTGGGGGCGCCCTACCTACGAGCAGTACTTC. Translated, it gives CASSLWGRPTYEQYF.

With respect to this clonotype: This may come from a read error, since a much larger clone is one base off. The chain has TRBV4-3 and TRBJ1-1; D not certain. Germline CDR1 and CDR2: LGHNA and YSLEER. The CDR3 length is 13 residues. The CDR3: CASSQDGGTEAVF. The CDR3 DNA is TGCGCCAGCAGCCAAGATGGAGGCACTGAAGCTGTCTTT.